The rows below give T cell receptor beta chains drawn from one sample of a study of monozygotic twins with inflammatory bowel disease. TCRdb reprocessed the 5' RACE reads and keeps a single row for each CDR3 protein, giving no DNA. Its table lists more than 120,000 distinct CDR3 sequences. The sequencing input was blood. Receptor source: a human donor with ulcerative colitis or Crohn's disease, or a healthy co-twin of an affected twin (not recorded which). The CDR3 runs from the conserved cysteine through the conserved F or W.

CDR3 protein	J gene	V gene
CASSLGEYDPPLHGYTF	TRBJ1-2	TRBV5-5
CASSLSGRGTDTQYF	TRBJ2-3	TRBV5-1
CAIRPPAGNEQFF	TRBJ2-1	TRBV6-2/TRBV6-3
CASSQTGINTEAFF	TRBJ1-1	TRBV4-3
CATGTGTVHEQFF	TRBJ2-1	TRBV24-1
CATSRPYRGGKTQYF	TRBJ2-5	TRBV15
CASSSATAMNTEAFF	TRBJ1-1	TRBV5-1
CASSLVGMAGTGELFF	TRBJ2-2	TRBV7-2
CASSSGGQFTGELFF	TRBJ2-2	TRBV7-6
CASSLRRGNMQYF	TRBJ2-4	TRBV5-1
CASSPERVPGQGAWANEQFF	TRBJ2-1	TRBV18
CSAYRAVGNTIYF	TRBJ1-3	TRBV20-1
CASSEWGTGNTEAFF	TRBJ1-1	TRBV25-1
CASHERFKTDTQYF	TRBJ2-3	TRBV19
CASSPEAGEKLFF	TRBJ1-4	TRBV18
CASNLLGRDSNYGYTF	TRBJ1-2	TRBV7-8
CASTGTDTYEQYF	TRBJ2-7	TRBV6-5
CSPGQGNEKLFF	TRBJ1-4	TRBV20-1
CASSPAGGPYNEQFF	TRBJ2-1	TRBV5-1
CASSGRDRQWGYTF	TRBJ1-2	TRBV7-2
CSARDSGSAKNIQYF	TRBJ2-4	TRBV20-1
CASSLISDRYEQYF	TRBJ2-7	TRBV12-3/TRBV12-4
CASSLRGRQGTDTQYF	TRBJ2-3	TRBV7-3
CASSYLRQGKETQYF	TRBJ2-5	TRBV7-4
CSAWGLAGGRVSFYEQYF	TRBJ2-7	TRBV20-1
CASSFILYGQETQYF	TRBJ2-5	TRBV5-6
CASGASGGASDTQYF	TRBJ2-3	TRBV7-3
CAGRLRGRTYEQYF	TRBJ2-7	TRBV2
CASSPGLAYNEQFF	TRBJ2-1	TRBV5-5
CASSPKRDFNEQFF	TRBJ2-1	TRBV18
CASSYFWGAGTDTQYF	TRBJ2-3	TRBV6-5
CASSLARTGANTEAFF	TRBJ1-1	TRBV5-1
CASSFQGGLYEQYF	TRBJ2-7	TRBV7-9
CASSPAGLPYEQYF	TRBJ2-7	TRBV7-6
CASSLTGVGGEKLFF	TRBJ1-4	TRBV7-9
CASRLGLAGGWGTDTQYF	TRBJ2-3	TRBV11-2
CAITNDREGDTEAFF	TRBJ1-1	TRBV10-3
CASSQRTGGYEQYF	TRBJ2-7	TRBV7-2
CASSLVASQRHYYNEQFF	TRBJ2-1	TRBV5-1
CASSQTGPSTDTQYF	TRBJ2-3	TRBV4-2
CASSVGVQGAPRTDTQYF	TRBJ2-3	TRBV9
CAISESNYGYTF	TRBJ1-2	TRBV10-3
CASTDSGSPRQFF	TRBJ2-1	TRBV6-5
CASGLDQNTEAFF	TRBJ1-1	TRBV7-9
CSVDDGGRQETQYF	TRBJ2-5	TRBV29-1
CASSRNDRTYGYTF	TRBJ1-2	TRBV3-1
CASTSSGPPTAGAQETQYF	TRBJ2-5	TRBV2
CASSPIRQGSSTDTQYF	TRBJ2-3	TRBV18
CSVQGARTGELFF	TRBJ2-2	TRBV29-1
CASGQGAEAFF	TRBJ1-1	TRBV3-1
CSVDGQPRQFF	TRBJ2-1	TRBV29-1
CSAAARYPGAFGEQYF	TRBJ2-7	TRBV20-1
CASSLRSTNEKLFF	TRBJ1-4	TRBV5-1
CASSPRTSTYEQYF	TRBJ2-7	TRBV7-2
CASMGGLISNTGELFF	TRBJ2-2	TRBV7-8
CASSLSSQGGLNTEAFF	TRBJ1-1	TRBV27
CASSLDPGFYEQYF	TRBJ2-7	TRBV7-2
CASSGRGGQYSYNEQFF	TRBJ2-1	TRBV5-1
CASSFPGTGGPETQYF	TRBJ2-5	TRBV28